This passage covers 8 T cell receptor beta chains from one sample sequenced in a study of glioma-infiltrating T cells. The iRepertoire nested amplicon-rescue multiplex PCR amplified TCR alpha and beta CDR3s from RNA. TCRdb passed the multiplex PCR reads through MiXCR, listing each CDR3 protein once. The sample yields approximately 130,000 distinct CDR3 sequences, about 25% seen once. Input material: glioma tissue, nonneoplastic brain tissue, or PBMCs (not recorded which). These receptors all stem from a human donor with low-grade glioma or glioblastoma, undergoing nonglioma brain surgery, or in good health (not recorded which).

This clonotype showed up just a few times. The rearrangement uses TRBV7-8 and TRBJ1-5; 7 bases match TRBD1. Germline V gene lookup returns CDR1 SGHVS and CDR2 FQNEAQ. The CDR3 runs to 14 residues. V shed 5 bases, J shed 6 bases, and the junction held 7 bases outside the gene matches. The CDR3 DNA is TGTGCCAGCAGCCGACAGGGCGGAGGTCAGCCCCAGCATTTT. Encoded protein: CASSRQGGGQPQHF. Supplemented by reference TRBV7-8 and TRBJ1-5, the full variable domain reads GAGVSQSPRYKVAKRGQDVALRCDPISGHVSLFWYQQALGQGPEFLTYFQNEAQLDKSGLPSDRFFAERPEGSVSTLKIQRTQQEDSAVYLCASSRQGGGQPQHFGDGTRLSIL.

V and J are TRBV20-1 and TRBJ2-5; 8 bases line up with TRBD2. The germline V gene encodes CDR1 DFQATT and CDR2 SNEGSKA (reference sequence). V lost 5 bases to trimming and J lost 3 bases; unmatched junction nucleotides: 8. The CDR3 length is 14 residues. The CDR3 nucleotides read TGCAGTGCTCCGTGGGGGGGACTAGAAGAGACCCAGTACTTC. Its translation is CSAPWGGLEETQYF.

The rearrangement joins TRBV7-8 to TRBJ2-7, with D unresolved. From germline, CDR1 is SGHVS and CDR2 FQNEAQ. The CDR3 sequence is 10 residues long. Deletions cut 6 bases from V and 2 bases from J, with 2 bases between. CDR3 DNA: TGTGCCAGCAGTCCCTACGAGCAGTACGTC. Its protein is CASSPYEQYV.

V and J are TRBV28 and TRBJ2-1; D could derive from TRBD1 or TRBD2 (6 bases each). From germline, CDR1 is MDHEN and CDR2 SYDVKM. With 7 bases removed from V and 9 bases from J, the gap between germline ends came to 16 bases. There are 13 residues in the CDR3. CDR3 sequence reads: CASTNGGRGEQFF. The DNA of the CDR3 is TGTGCCAGCACCAATGGGGGGCGTGGTGAGCAGTTCTTC.

The rearrangement uses TRBV12-3 or TRBV12-4 and TRBJ1-1, with D unresolved. V dropped 3 bases and J dropped 0 bases, with 8 bases sitting between them. CDR3 size: 14 residues. The CDR3 nucleotides are TGTGCCAGCAGTTTCCGGACCCTGAACACTGAAGCTTTCTTT. Encoded protein: CASSFRTLNTEAFF.

V is TRBV20-1 and J is TRBJ2-1; 15 bases match TRBD2. Unmatched junction bases numbered 6, after V lost 5 bases and J lost 7 bases. This CDR3 contains 15 residues. CDR1 and CDR2 (germline): DFQATT, SNEGSKA (reference sequence). CDR3 coding DNA: TGCAGTGCTCCCCAAGGACTAGCGGGGGGGAATGAGCAGTTCTTC. Protein product: CSAPQGLAGGNEQFF.

This sequence joins TRBV27 and TRBJ1-5; D ambiguous. Trimming shortened V by 7 bases and J by 4 bases, and 14 bases separated the two germline ends. This CDR3 is 14 amino acids long. The V gene's germline CDR1 is MNHEY and CDR2 SMNVEV (reference sequence). The CDR3 protein is CASKDVDRNQPQHF. For the CDR3, the DNA is TGTGCCAGCAAGGACGTCGATAGGAATCAGCCCCAGCATTTT.

This clonotype appeared many times. The J gene is TRBJ2-7, the V gene TRBV4-1; tentatively, D is TRBD2 (5 bases). In germline, CDR1 is MGHRA, CDR2 YSYEKL. Trimming shortened V by 1 base and J by 3 bases, and 10 bases separated the two germline ends. The CDR3 contains 14 residues. CDR3 region: CASSQGWGDYEQYV. The CDR3 nucleotides are TGCGCCAGCAGCCAAGGCTGGGGAGACTACGAGCAGTACGTC.